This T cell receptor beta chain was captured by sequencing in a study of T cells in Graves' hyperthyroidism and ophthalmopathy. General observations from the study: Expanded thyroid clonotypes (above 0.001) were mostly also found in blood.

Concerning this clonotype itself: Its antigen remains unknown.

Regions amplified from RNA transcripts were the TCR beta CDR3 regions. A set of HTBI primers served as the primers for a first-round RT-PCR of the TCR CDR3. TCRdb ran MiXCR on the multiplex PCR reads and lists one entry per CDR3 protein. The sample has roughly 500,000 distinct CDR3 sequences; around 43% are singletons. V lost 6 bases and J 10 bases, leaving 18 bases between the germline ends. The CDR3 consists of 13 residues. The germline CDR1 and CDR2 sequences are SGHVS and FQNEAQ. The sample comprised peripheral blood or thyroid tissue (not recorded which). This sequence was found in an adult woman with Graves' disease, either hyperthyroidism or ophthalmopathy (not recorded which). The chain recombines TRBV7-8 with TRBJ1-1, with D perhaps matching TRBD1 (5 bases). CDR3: CASSSGQGIGAFF. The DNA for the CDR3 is TGTGCCAGCAGTTCAGGTCAGGGTATAGGAGCTTTCTTT. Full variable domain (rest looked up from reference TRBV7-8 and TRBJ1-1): GAGVSQSPRYKVAKRGQDVALRCDPISGHVSLFWYQQALGQGPEFLTYFQNEAQLDKSGLPSDRFFAERPEGSVSTLKIQRTQQEDSAVYLCASSSGQGIGAFFGQGTRLTVV.